Presented here are 32 T cell receptor beta chains from one specimen sequenced in a study of a mutant IDH1 vaccine in newly diagnosed glioma. Time point specified: week 23, last vaccination. A 20-mer mutant IDH1 peptide at 300 ug was injected subcutaneously with topical imiquimod. Using immunoSEQ multiplex PCR, the repertoire was profiled, and TCRdb retains in-frame clones only, with some absent. This sample has 25,000 to 30,000 clones, with about four fifths found just once. No antigens are known for them. The material sequenced was PBMCs, taken from a glioma patient whose treatment included an IDH1 peptide vaccine. The receptors derive from a woman in her 30s with glioma.

Relative to its sample, this clone is medium-sized (0.01 to 0.1%). The sample contains more than one DNA sequence encoding this CDR3. This chain links TRBV18 with TRBJ1-5, with TRBD1 identical over 8 bases. The CDR3 runs 15 residues. Germline CDR1 KGHSH, CDR2 LQKENI. V lost 2 bases, J lost 4 bases, and 4 bases stayed unmatched. CDR3 in amino acids: CASSPDRGGNQPQHF. CDR3 nucleotides: TGTGCCAGCTCACCAGACAGGGGTGGGAATCAGCCCCAGCATTTT.

The V gene is TRBV29-1, the J gene TRBJ2-2; D unclear. Germline V CDR1 and CDR2: SQVTM, ANQGSEA. The CDR3 is 12 amino acids. V was pared by 4 bases and J by 5 bases, with 8 bases between. CDR3 DNA sequence: TGCAGCGTTGGGAGTATTACCGGGGAGCTGTTTTTT. This gives the protein CSVGSITGELFF.

This chain uses TRBV5-6 with TRBJ2-2; weak D call: TRBD1 (6 bases). Per the germline V gene, CDR1 is SGHDT and CDR2 is YYEEEE. This CDR3 is 14 amino acids long. V dropped 4 bases and J dropped 6 bases, with 13 bases sitting between them. CDR3 coding DNA: TGTGCCAGCAGCCCCATGGGGGCGGCCGGGGAGCTGTTTTTT. Translating it yields CASSPMGAAGELFF.

The chain employs TRBV6-6 and TRBJ2-5; D gene uncertain. The V end lost 0 bases, the J end lost 4 bases, and 12 bases lay between the germline ends. CDR3 length: 15 residues. In germline, CDR1 is MNHNY, CDR2 SVGAGI (reference sequence). The CDR3 here is CASSYSLGRVETQYF. In DNA form, the CDR3 reads TGTGCCAGCAGTTACTCGCTAGGTCGGGTAGAGACCCAGTACTTC.

The chain recombines TRBV5-4 with TRBJ2-3; the D gene is possibly TRBD1 (5 bases). V gave up 8 bases and J gave up 1 base, with 11 bases separating them. The CDR3 has 13 amino acids. The germline V gene encodes CDR1 SGHNT and CDR2 YYREEE (reference sequence). As DNA, the CDR3 is TGTGCCAGTAGGATAGGGGGCACAGATACGCAGTATTTT. Translated: CASRIGGTDTQYF.

The chain carries TRBV9 and TRBJ2-1; 8 bases map to TRBD2. CDR3 length equals 15 residues. Germline trimming cut 0 bases from V and 4 bases from J; bases unmatched to any gene: 3. Germline loops: CDR1 SGDLS, CDR2 YYNGEE. CDR3 DNA: TGTGCCAGCAGCGTAGGGGGACTAGGATACAATGAGCAGTTCTTC. Protein product: CASSVGGLGYNEQFF.

This clone appeared a single time. The chain is built from TRBV5-4 and TRBJ1-1; a possible D gene is TRBD1 (5 bases). V was clipped by 4 bases and J by 5 bases, with 15 bases between them. The CDR3 totals 14 residues. The germline gives CDR1 SGHNT, CDR2 YYREEE (reference sequence). The CDR3 loop reads CASSGDLERTEAFF. DNA of the CDR3: TGTGCCAGCAGCGGGGACCTCGAGAGGACTGAAGCTTTCTTT. Filled out from reference TRBV5-4 and TRBJ1-1, the complete variable domain reads ETGVTQSPTHLIKTRGQQVTLRCSSQSGHNTVSWYQQALGQGPQFIFQYYREEENGRGNFPPRFSGLQFPNYSSELNVNALELDDSALYLCASSGDLERTEAFFGQGTRLTVV.

The chain couples TRBV29-1 to TRBJ2-1; D might be TRBD2 (5 bases). The CDR3 length is 12 residues. V lost 6 bases and J 6 bases, leaving 12 bases between the germline ends. Germline values: CDR1 SQVTM, CDR2 ANQGSEA. CDR3 sequence reads: CSVGRVGNEQFF. Here the CDR3 DNA reads TGCAGCGTAGGGCGGGTGGGCAATGAGCAGTTCTTC.

CDR3 loop: CASSLGGGYGYTF. The CDR3 nucleotides read TGTGCCAGCAGCTTGGGAGGGGGCTATGGCTACACCTTC. V is TRBV5-4 and J is TRBJ1-2; D may be TRBD1 (6 bases). Germline V gene sequence: CDR1 SGHNT, CDR2 YYREEE (reference sequence). Between the trimmed V and J ends, which lost 0 bases and 4 bases, there was a span of 7 bases. This CDR3 spans 13 amino acids.

This clone was counted only a few times. The chain combines TRBV12-2 with TRBJ1-2; the listed D gene, TRBD1, was not tested against the DNA. TRBV12-2 is classified as a pseudogene. The CDR3 extends over 15 amino acids. Here the CDR3 reads CASRYRQAQNYGYTF. The CDR3 DNA is TGTGCAAGTCGCTACCGACAGGCCCAAAACTATGGCTACACCTTC.

This chain joins TRBV7-9 and TRBJ2-5, with TRBD2 identical over 13 bases. Per the germline V gene, CDR1 is SEHNR and CDR2 is FQNEAQ (reference sequence). This CDR3 contains 17 residues. Germline trimming cut 5 bases from V and 2 bases from J; bases unmatched to any gene: 8. CDR3 region: CASSRRTSGGMQETQYF. The CDR3 DNA is TGTGCCAGCAGCCGTCGGACTAGCGGGGGCATGCAAGAGACCCAGTACTTC.

The V gene is TRBV5-1, the J gene TRBJ2-3, with 7 positions matching TRBD2. With 5 bases clipped from V and 1 base from J, the junction kept 10 bases outside the gene matches. The CDR3 runs to 16 residues. Germline V gene sequence: CDR1 SGHRS, CDR2 YFSETQ. The DNA for the CDR3 is TGCGCCAGCAGGAGCTTAGCGGGCGGGGGCACAGATACGCAGTATTTT. This encodes CASRSLAGGGTDTQYF. Supplemented by reference TRBV5-1 and TRBJ2-3, the full variable domain reads KAGVTQTPRYLIKTRGQQVTLSCSPISGHRSVSWYQQTPGQGLQFLFEYFSETQRNKGNFPGRFSGRQFSNSRSEMNVSTLELGDSALYLCASRSLAGGGTDTQYFGPGTRLTVL.

The chain is built from TRBV5-4 and TRBJ1-2; no clear D gene. Trimming shortened V by 3 bases and J by 4 bases, and 10 bases separated the two germline ends. The CDR3 is made up of 13 amino acids. The germline V gene has CDR1 SGHNT and CDR2 YYREEE (reference sequence). CDR3 sequence: CASSSDGTYGYTF. The CDR3 bases are TGTGCCAGCAGCTCGGACGGCACCTATGGCTACACCTTC.

V and J are TRBV14 and TRBJ2-7; 10 bases match TRBD1. Germline V gives CDR1 SGHDN, CDR2 FVKESK. The CDR3 spans 14 residues. The V segment lost 8 bases and the J segment 6 bases; nucleotides outside the gene matches: 10. DNA of the CDR3: TGTGCCAGCCGCTGGACAGGGGGTTCGGGCGAGCAGTACTTC. It translates to CASRWTGGSGEQYF.

The chain joins TRBV19 to TRBJ1-1, with D possibly matching TRBD1 (6 bases). The CDR3 is 13 amino acids. Trimming removed 3 bases from V and 5 bases from J, with 10 bases in between. Germline values: CDR1 LNHDA, CDR2 SQIVND (reference sequence). CDR3 residues: CASSIQGGTEAFF. The DNA for the CDR3 is TGTGCCAGTAGTATTCAAGGGGGGACTGAAGCTTTCTTT. The full variable domain, in which reference TRBV19 and TRBJ1-1 provide the parts outside the CDR3, is DGGITQSPKYLFRKEGQNVTLSCEQNLNHDAMYWYRQDPGQGLRLIYYSQIVNDFQKGDIAEGYSVSREKKESFPLTVTSAQKNPTAFYLCASSIQGGTEAFFGQGTRLTVV.

The chain is built from TRBV25-1 and TRBJ2-1; D is uncertain. V was clipped by 4 bases and J by 8 bases, with 6 bases between them. This CDR3 region has 11 residues. In germline, CDR1 is MGHDK, CDR2 SYGVNS. The CDR3 spells CASSGRYEQFF. CDR3 DNA: TGTGCCAGCAGTGGAAGGTATGAGCAGTTCTTC.

The genes are TRBV7-9 and TRBJ2-1; weak D call: TRBD2 (5 bases). The V gene's germline CDR1 is SEHNR and CDR2 FQNEAQ (reference sequence). Trimming shortened V by 10 bases and J by 4 bases, and 17 bases separated the two germline ends. This CDR3 spans 14 amino acids. The CDR3 sequence: CAIPPREGYNEQFF. As DNA, the CDR3 is TGTGCCATCCCGCCCCGGGAAGGGTACAATGAGCAGTTCTTC.

The sample holds a few counts of this clone. The rearrangement links TRBV6-5 to TRBJ1-2; D possibly corresponds to TRBD1 (6 bases). The CDR3 covers 15 residues. V was pared by 0 bases and J by 4 bases, with 12 bases between. Germline CDR1 reads MNHEY; CDR2 reads SVGAGI. The CDR3: CASSYSGGTSYGYTF. In DNA form, the CDR3 reads TGTGCCAGCAGTTACTCCGGGGGGACAAGCTATGGCTACACCTTC.

Only one count was recorded for this clone. In DNA, the CDR3 is TGCAGTGCGACAGGTTCCTATGGCTACACCTTC. It yields the protein CSATGSYGYTF. This chain links TRBV20-1 with TRBJ1-2; TRBD1 is a possible D gene (6 bases). The CDR3 consists of 11 residues. V lost 6 bases to trimming and J lost 4 bases, with 9 bases between them. Germline V gene sequence: CDR1 DFQATT, CDR2 SNEGSKA (reference sequence).

The chain links TRBV4-3 to TRBJ2-4; D is unclear. The germline gives CDR1 LGHNA, CDR2 YSLEER. The CDR3 contains 16 residues. Deletions cut 1 base from V and 1 base from J, with 11 bases between. The CDR3 loop reads CASSQAFSGAKNIQYF. CDR3 in DNA: TGCGCCAGCAGCCAAGCTTTCAGTGGGGCCAAAAACATTCAGTACTTC.

V usage is TRBV29-1 and J usage is TRBJ1-5; 11 bases are shared with TRBD1. V lost 7 bases and J lost 2; bases outside the gene matches: 7. There are 15 residues in the CDR3. Germline V lookup: CDR1 SQVTM, CDR2 ANQGSEA. The CDR3 DNA sequence: TGCAGCGCCATCGGACAGGGGGCAGGCAATCAGCCCCAGCATTTT. This gives the protein CSAIGQGAGNQPQHF.

The rearrangement uses TRBV7-8 and TRBJ2-7, with 8 bases aligning to TRBD1. The V and J ends lost 2 bases and 3 bases, in that order; junction bases with no gene match: 6. Per germline, CDR1 SGHVS and CDR2 FQNEAQ. The CDR3 covers 15 residues. The CDR3 loop reads CASSLTRGPDYEQYF. Here the CDR3 DNA reads TGTGCCAGCAGCTTAACCAGGGGGCCCGACTACGAGCAGTACTTC.

The chain has TRBV10-3 and TRBJ2-2, with TRBD1 identical over 8 bases. The germline gives CDR1 ENHRY, CDR2 SYGVKD. The CDR3 is 15 residues long. Trimming at V came to 4 bases and at J to 2 bases, leaving 3 bases not matched to a gene. CDR3 nucleotide sequence: TGTGCCATCAGTGTAGCAGGGGGCAACACCGGGGAGCTGTTTTTT. It specifies CAISVAGGNTGELFF.

The CDR3 spells CASSQDGTGTYEQYF. CDR3 sequence (DNA): TGCGCCAGCAGCCAAGATGGGACAGGGACCTACGAGCAGTACTTC. The genes are TRBV4-1 and TRBJ2-7, with 9 bases aligning to TRBD1. Per germline, CDR1 MGHRA and CDR2 YSYEKL. The CDR3 consists of 15 residues. Trimming at V came to 0 bases and at J to 2 bases, leaving 2 bases not matched to a gene.

This clone was observed a few times. The J gene is TRBJ2-1, the V gene TRBV19; D is possibly TRBD1 (5 bases). This CDR3 region has 14 residues. Germline V gives CDR1 LNHDA, CDR2 SQIVND (reference sequence). Between the trimmed V and J ends, which lost 10 bases and 7 bases, there was a span of 20 bases. The CDR3 reads CATSRNAGQNEQFF. In DNA, the CDR3 is TGTGCCACCTCAAGGAACGCAGGGCAGAATGAGCAGTTCTTC.

The V gene is TRBV15, the J gene TRBJ1-4; a possible D gene is TRBD1 (5 bases). Germline CDR1 is LNHNV and CDR2 is YYDKDF (reference sequence). V gave up 3 bases and J gave up 6 bases, with 17 bases separating them. This CDR3 spans 16 amino acids. The CDR3 protein is CATSSRQWIVDEKLFF. CDR3 sequence (DNA): TGTGCCACCAGCAGCCGACAGTGGATCGTTGATGAAAAACTGTTTTTT.

This sequence joins TRBV27 and TRBJ2-5; D is unresolved. From germline, CDR1 is MNHEY and CDR2 SMNVEV (reference sequence). V lost 5 bases and J lost 4, with 14 bases in between. The CDR3 contains 14 residues. The CDR3 region has the DNA TGTGCCAGCAGTCTAATAGAGGCCCCAGAGACCCAGTACTTC. This codes for CASSLIEAPETQYF.

The chain is built from TRBV7-2 and TRBJ2-7; D assignment may be TRBD1 or TRBD2 (6 bases each). Trimming removed 2 bases from V and 5 bases from J, with 10 bases in between. Germline loops: CDR1 SGHTA, CDR2 FQGNSA. This CDR3 region has 13 residues. CDR3 nucleotide sequence: TGTGCCAGCAGCTTAACAGGGAGGCACGAGCAGTACTTC. Encoded protein: CASSLTGRHEQYF. The whole variable domain, remainder taken from reference TRBV7-2 and TRBJ2-7, is GAGVSQSPSNKVTEKGKDVELRCDPISGHTALYWYRQSLGQGLEFLIYFQGNSAPDKSGLPSDRFSAERTGGSVSTLTIQRTQQEDSAVYLCASSLTGRHEQYFGPGTRLTVT.

This clone was found once. The chain uses TRBV7-3 and TRBJ2-5; the match to TRBD2 covers 7 bases. CDR3 length equals 15 residues. CDR1 SGHTA and CDR2 FQGTGA come from the germline V gene. V shed 5 bases, J shed 2 bases, and the junction held 8 bases outside the gene matches. CDR3 amino acids: CASSLSGRGQETQYF. The CDR3 DNA follows: TGTGCCAGCAGCCTTAGCGGGCGTGGGCAAGAGACCCAGTACTTC.

The chain employs TRBV5-6 and TRBJ2-7; TRBD1 matches at 12 bases. CDR1 SGHDT and CDR2 YYEEEE come from the germline V gene. Losses at the gene ends were 3 bases for V and 5 bases for J; bases not matched to a gene: 3. The CDR3 is 14 amino acids. Here the CDR3 DNA reads TGTGCCAGCAGCTCCGGGACAGGGGGCAACGAGCAGTACTTC. Translation: CASSSGTGGNEQYF. Filled out from reference TRBV5-6 and TRBJ2-7, the complete variable domain reads DAGVTQSPTHLIKTRGQQVTLRCSPKSGHDTVSWYQQALGQGPQFIFQYYEEEERQRGNFPDRFSGHQFPNYSSELNVNALLLGDSALYLCASSSGTGGNEQYFGPGTRLTVT.

The CDR3, as DNA: TGTGCCAGTAGGAGCGGAGGGACACGGATCTACGAGCAGTACTTC. Translation: CASRSGGTRIYEQYF. The chain couples TRBV19 to TRBJ2-7; D is tentatively TRBD1 or TRBD2 (6 bases each). This CDR3 is built from 15 residues. V was pared by 6 bases and J by 3 bases, with 18 bases between. Germline lookup yields CDR1 LNHDA and CDR2 SQIVND (reference sequence). Drawing the rest from reference TRBV19 and TRBJ2-7, the complete variable domain is DGGITQSPKYLFRKEGQNVTLSCEQNLNHDAMYWYRQDPGQGLRLIYYSQIVNDFQKGDIAEGYSVSREKKESFPLTVTSAQKNPTAFYLCASRSGGTRIYEQYFGPGTRLTVT.

The CDR3 loop reads CASSLEGSTDTQYF. CDR3 in DNA: TGCGCCAGCAGCTTGGAAGGTAGCACAGATACGCAGTATTTT. This sequence joins TRBV5-1 and TRBJ2-3; unclear D gene. With 0 bases removed from V and 0 bases from J, the gap between germline ends came to 5 bases. The CDR3 sequence is 14 residues long. CDR1 is SGHRS, CDR2 YFSETQ, per germline.